This entry lists 28 T cell receptor beta chains sequenced from one sample in a study of cytomegalovirus exposure and HLA in healthy donors. The PCR used 60 Vbeta and 13 Jbeta primers. Some clones are missing from TCRdb's copy, which holds only in-frame ones; the method was immunoSEQ multiplex PCR. The data contain 150,000 to 200,000 clones, 75% to 85% of them singletons. The material sequenced was PBMCs. The source of these receptors is a boy aged 10-17 years in good health and CMV-seronegative.

The chain joins TRBV5-8 to TRBJ1-2, with D possibly being TRBD1 (5 bases). Germline CDR1 reads SGHTS; CDR2 reads YDEGEE. V was trimmed by 5 bases and J by 3 bases, leaving 20 bases between them. The CDR3 runs to 16 residues. The DNA of the CDR3 is TGTGCCAGCAGTTACCATCGGCAGGGATCGGACTATGGCTACACCTTC. This codes for CASSYHRQGSDYGYTF.

This clone was seen only a few times. The V call is TRBV6-4, the J call TRBJ2-3, with D unresolved. Germline V gene data show CDR1 as MRHNA and CDR2 as SNTAGT. V lost 0 bases, J lost 4 bases, and 8 bases lay in between. This CDR3 comprises 14 residues. DNA of the CDR3: TGTGCCAGCAGTGACTCAGCCCTAGCAGATACGCAGTATTTT. The encoded protein is CASSDSALADTQYF.

The rearrangement uses TRBV6-5 and TRBJ1-2; unclear D gene. In germline, CDR1 is MNHEY, CDR2 SVGAGI. The length of the CDR3 is 16 residues. Trimming removed 0 bases at V and 4 bases at J, with 15 bases between. CDR3 nucleotides: TGTGCCAGCAGTTACTCGATCCAGCGAACCTTCTATGGCTACACCTTC. This codes for CASSYSIQRTFYGYTF.

There are a few counts of this clone. This chain links TRBV7-2 with TRBJ2-5; D is undetermined. From germline, CDR1 is SGHTA and CDR2 FQGNSA. Between the trimmed V and J ends, which lost 1 base and 4 bases, there was a span of 7 bases. This CDR3 contains 13 residues. CDR3 nucleotide sequence: TGTGCCAGCAGCTTAGTGAGTGGAGAGACCCAGTACTTC. This sequence encodes CASSLVSGETQYF. Filled out from reference TRBV7-2 and TRBJ2-5, the complete variable domain reads GAGVSQSPSNKVTEKGKDVELRCDPISGHTALYWYRQSLGQGLEFLIYFQGNSAPDKSGLPSDRFSAERTGGSVSTLTIQRTQQEDSAVYLCASSLVSGETQYFGPGTRLLVL.

The V and J genes are TRBV5-1 and TRBJ2-2; D gene unclear. Germline V gene sequence: CDR1 SGHRS, CDR2 YFSETQ. The CDR3 spans 14 residues. V lost 0 bases and J lost 1, with 4 bases in between. CDR3 region: CASSLDRNTGELFF. The CDR3 DNA reads TGCGCCAGCAGCTTGGACAGGAACACCGGGGAGCTGTTTTTT.

The table lists this clone with a few counts. The CDR3 reads CASSLTGEPQHF. The CDR3 DNA follows: TGTGCCAGCAGTTTAACGGGGGAGCCCCAGCATTTT. V usage is TRBV27 and J usage is TRBJ1-5; D is perhaps TRBD1 (5 bases). V lost 2 bases and J lost 8, with 7 bases in between. Germline V lookup: CDR1 MNHEY, CDR2 SMNVEV (reference sequence). The CDR3 has 12 amino acids.

The sample holds a few counts of this clone. V is TRBV5-4 and J is TRBJ2-7; TRBD2 aligns across 9 bases. CDR3 size: 17 residues. Germline V gene data show CDR1 as SGHNT and CDR2 as YYREEE (reference sequence). J lost 4 bases, V lost 0 bases, and 11 bases had no gene match. The DNA of the CDR3 is TGTGCCAGCAGCTTGGGATTGGCGGGAGGGCCTGGGTACGAGCAGTACTTC. It is translated as CASSLGLAGGPGYEQYF.

The rearrangement joins TRBV5-8 to TRBJ2-3, with D perhaps TRBD1 (5 bases). The CDR3 contains 16 residues. V gave up 4 bases and J gave up 1 base, with 16 bases separating them. The germline V gene encodes CDR1 SGHTS and CDR2 YDEGEE. DNA of the CDR3: TGTGCCAGCAGCCCCAGGTACCGCAGGGGCACAGATACGCAGTATTTT. Its protein is CASSPRYRRGTDTQYF.

This clone was observed a few times. The rearrangement links TRBV18 to TRBJ2-1, with D perhaps matching TRBD2 (6 bases). Trimming took off 3 bases at V and 9 bases at J, with 9 bases between the two ends. This CDR3 is 12 amino acids long. From germline, CDR1 is KGHSH and CDR2 LQKENI. For the CDR3, the DNA is TGTGCCAGCTCACCTGCGCGGGGTGAGCAGTTCTTC. This sequence encodes CASSPARGEQFF.

The chain combines TRBV5-4 with TRBJ1-2; 11 bases map to TRBD1. The CDR3 sequence is 15 residues long. J was trimmed by 4 bases and V by 0 bases; bases with no gene match: 2. CDR1 and CDR2 (germline): SGHNT, YYREEE (reference sequence). CDR3 protein: CASSLAGTGGYGYTF. The CDR3 DNA sequence: TGTGCCAGCAGCTTGGCCGGGACAGGGGGCTATGGCTACACCTTC. Combining the CDR3 with reference TRBV5-4 and TRBJ1-2 gives the whole variable domain ETGVTQSPTHLIKTRGQQVTLRCSSQSGHNTVSWYQQALGQGPQFIFQYYREEENGRGNFPPRFSGLQFPNYSSELNVNALELDDSALYLCASSLAGTGGYGYTFGSGTRLTVV.

The rearrangement joins TRBV13 to TRBJ2-3; D may be TRBD1 (7 bases). Germline loops: CDR1 PRHDT, CDR2 FYEKMQ (reference sequence). The germline V and J ends were trimmed by 0 bases and 9 bases, with 10 bases remaining between them. This CDR3 has 13 amino acids. In DNA form, the CDR3 reads TGTGCCAGCAGCTTAGGGACAGGGAGGACGCAGTATTTT. Residues: CASSLGTGRTQYF.

This sequence joins TRBV11-3 and TRBJ2-1; 9 bases are a match to TRBD1. CDR1 is SGHNT and CDR2 is YENEEA in the germline V gene. The junction had 4 bases not matched to a gene; V was cut back by 5 bases and J by 5 bases. CDR3 size: 14 residues. Written as DNA, the CDR3 is TGTGCCAGCAGCACCGGGACAGGGAACAATGAGCAGTTCTTC. It is translated as CASSTGTGNNEQFF.

The rearrangement links TRBV25-1 to TRBJ2-5; 7 bases map to TRBD1. Germline trimming cut 4 bases from V and 3 bases from J; bases unmatched to any gene: 11. Germline V gene sequence: CDR1 MGHDK, CDR2 SYGVNS. CDR3 length: 16 residues. The CDR3 is CASSAYPGTAEETQYF. DNA of the CDR3: TGTGCCAGCAGTGCTTACCCCGGGACAGCCGAAGAGACCCAGTACTTC.

V is TRBV10-3 and J is TRBJ2-5, with D possibly TRBD1 on 6 matching bases. The closer fit of TRBJ2-7 to the DNA end suggests the J call may be wrong. The CDR3 has 14 amino acids. Germline V gene data show CDR1 as ENHRY and CDR2 as SYGVKD. DNA of the CDR3: TGTGCCATCAGGCAGGGGCTTGGGATCTACGAGCAGTACTTC. The encoded protein is CAIRQGLGIYEQYF.

In the case of this clone: A junction boundary mismatches the germline segment, possibly from a read error. The CDR3 protein is CSSSPRLGQGIYEQYF. The CDR3 region has the DNA TGTTCCAGCAGCCCCAGGCTGGGACAGGGAATCTACGAGCAGTACTTC. The chain couples TRBV7-9 to TRBJ2-7, with 9 bases that match TRBD1. The CDR3 totals 16 residues. The V gene's germline CDR1 is SEHNR and CDR2 FQNEAQ (reference sequence).

V usage is TRBV5-1 and J usage is TRBJ2-2, with 8 bases lining up with TRBD2. Germline lookup yields CDR1 SGHRS and CDR2 YFSETQ. V was clipped by 5 bases and J by 1 base; unmatched bases: 4. The CDR3 runs to 15 residues. The CDR3 sequence: CASSYAGGNTGELFF. The CDR3 DNA sequence: TGCGCCAGCAGTTATGCGGGAGGGAACACCGGGGAGCTGTTTTTT.

The rearrangement joins TRBV13 to TRBJ1-2, with 8 positions matching TRBD1. The germline V gene has CDR1 PRHDT and CDR2 FYEKMQ (reference sequence). With V trimmed by 7 bases and J by 3 bases, 10 bases remained unmatched. The CDR3 has 15 residues. This CDR3 reads CASNRRGRLDYGYTF. DNA of the CDR3: TGTGCCAGCAACCGCAGGGGGCGCCTGGACTATGGCTACACCTTC.

The chain is built from TRBV28 and TRBJ1-3; no firm D call. The CDR3 spans 14 residues. The V gene lost 4 bases and the J gene lost 0 bases, with 7 bases spanning the gap. CDR1 and CDR2 (germline): MDHEN, SYDVKM. The CDR3 DNA reads TGTGCCAGCAGTTGGTCTACCTCTGGAAACACCATATATTTT. This sequence encodes CASSWSTSGNTIYF.

The chain carries TRBV10-3 and TRBJ2-1; 10 bases agree with TRBD1. CDR1 and CDR2 (germline): ENHRY, SYGVKD. V lost 4 bases and J lost 9; bases outside the gene matches: 3. The CDR3 consists of 13 residues. CDR3 bases: TGTGCCATCAGTGGGACAGGGGGAGCTGAGCAGTTCTTC. It yields the protein CAISGTGGAEQFF.

This clone was found a few times. The J gene is TRBJ2-1, the V gene TRBV30; D perhaps matches TRBD2 (5 bases). Trimming shortened V by 5 bases and J by 2 bases, and 19 bases separated the two germline ends. Germline CDR1 is GTSNPN and CDR2 is SVGIG (reference sequence). CDR3 length: 16 residues. The CDR3 sequence: CAWQEERTYPYNEQFF. Here the CDR3 DNA reads TGTGCCTGGCAAGAAGAACGGACTTACCCCTACAATGAGCAGTTCTTC.

CDR3 bases: TGTGCCAGCAGTCTCAGGGGGAACACTGAAGCTTTCTTT. Amino acids: CASSLRGNTEAFF. The V and J genes are TRBV6-4 and TRBJ1-1; D perhaps matches TRBD1 (6 bases). Trimming left V 5 bases short and J 1 base short, with 8 bases between. The V gene's germline CDR1 is MRHNA and CDR2 SNTAGT. The CDR3 extends over 13 amino acids.

V gene TRBV6-6 combines with J gene TRBJ1-1; TRBD1 agrees at 10 bases. The CDR3 runs to 15 residues. Germline V gives CDR1 MNHNY, CDR2 SVGAGI (reference sequence). V gave up 6 bases and J gave up 0 bases; unmatched junction bases: 4. DNA of the CDR3: TGTGCCAGCAGCCGAGACAGGGGGCTGAACACTGAAGCTTTCTTT. Its translation is CASSRDRGLNTEAFF.

The chain links TRBV9 to TRBJ2-3; D gene ambiguous. This CDR3 has 12 residues. Looked up from germline, CDR1 is SGDLS and CDR2 is YYNGEE. Trimming left V 4 bases short and J 2 bases short, with 5 bases between. CDR3 in amino acids: CASSTFTDTQYF. For the CDR3, the DNA is TGTGCCAGCAGCACATTCACAGATACGCAGTATTTT.

The V call is TRBV4-1, the J call TRBJ2-5; D is ambiguous. The ends were cut back, 0 bases at V and 2 bases at J, with 7 bases in the middle. Germline loops: CDR1 MGHRA, CDR2 YSYEKL. The CDR3 runs to 14 residues. The DNA for the CDR3 is TGCGCCAGCAGCCAAGATCCATTGCAAGAGACCCAGTACTTC. Translation: CASSQDPLQETQYF.

CDR3 DNA: TGTGCCAGCAGTTACGGGCCCCTCTGGTTCTTC. Translating it yields CASSYGPLWFF. V is TRBV6-5 and J is TRBJ2-1; no clear D. The CDR3 spans 11 residues. V gave up 2 bases and J gave up 15 bases, with 11 bases separating them. Germline V gene lookup returns CDR1 MNHEY and CDR2 SVGAGI.

This chain connects TRBV7-2 to TRBJ1-1; 7 positions agree with TRBD1. The CDR3 consists of 13 residues. Unmatched junction bases numbered 1, after V lost 1 base and J lost 5 bases. In germline, CDR1 is SGHTA, CDR2 FQGNSA. The CDR3 region is CASSLDRGTEAFF. CDR3 coding DNA: TGTGCCAGCAGCTTAGACAGGGGTACTGAAGCTTTCTTT.

DNA for the CDR3: TGCAGCGCTGGGACAGGGGGCAACTATGGCTACACCTTC. Its translation is CSAGTGGNYGYTF. The genes are TRBV29-1 and TRBJ1-2; TRBD1 agrees at 12 bases. The CDR3 spans 13 residues. The germline V gene has CDR1 SQVTM and CDR2 ANQGSEA. The V gene end was trimmed by 7 bases and the J gene end by 2 bases; junction bases not matched to a gene: 2.

This sequence joins TRBV7-9 and TRBJ2-1; 10 bases are shared with TRBD2. CDR1 and CDR2 (germline): SEHNR, FQNEAQ (reference sequence). This CDR3 is 16 amino acids long. Trimming cost V 4 bases and J 4 bases; bases outside gene matches: 7. DNA for the CDR3: TGTGCCAGCAGCTCCATAGCGGGGGGACCTTACAATGAGCAGTTCTTC. Translation: CASSSIAGGPYNEQFF.